The TCR beta chain described here comes from a study of blood T cell repertoires in COVID-19. The method was immunoSEQ multiplex PCR; TCRdb's version includes in-frame clones alone and lacks a portion of them. The sample lists under 250,000 clones; approximately 87% were seen once. The sample was peripheral blood. This TCR was sampled from a man aged 55 to 70 with acute or convalescent COVID-19.

CDR3 bases: TGCGCCAGCAGCCAAGGGGGGCTAGGTCAGCCCCAGCATTTT. Protein: CASSQGGLGQPQHF. The chain has TRBV4-3 and TRBJ1-5; tentative D call: TRBD1 (6 bases). Between the trimmed V and J ends, which lost 1 base and 6 bases, there was a span of 10 bases. In germline, CDR1 is LGHNA, CDR2 YSLEER. The CDR3 is 14 residues long.